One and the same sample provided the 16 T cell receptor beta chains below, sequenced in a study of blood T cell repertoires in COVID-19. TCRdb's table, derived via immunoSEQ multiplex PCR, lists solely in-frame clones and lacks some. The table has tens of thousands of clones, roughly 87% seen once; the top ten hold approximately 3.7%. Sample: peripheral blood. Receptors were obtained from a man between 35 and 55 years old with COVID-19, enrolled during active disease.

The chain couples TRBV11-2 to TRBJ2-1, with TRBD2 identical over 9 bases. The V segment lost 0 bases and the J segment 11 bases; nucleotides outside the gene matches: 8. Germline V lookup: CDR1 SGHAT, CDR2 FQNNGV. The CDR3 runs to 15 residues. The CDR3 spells CASSLDLGGGVKQFF. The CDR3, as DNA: TGTGCCAGCAGCTTAGATCTCGGCGGGGGGGTCAAGCAGTTCTTC.

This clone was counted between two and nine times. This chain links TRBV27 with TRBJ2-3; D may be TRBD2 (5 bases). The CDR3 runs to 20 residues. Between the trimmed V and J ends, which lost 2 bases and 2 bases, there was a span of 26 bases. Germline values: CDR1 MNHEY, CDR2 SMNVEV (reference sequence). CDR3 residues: CASSLRYFRAGQLYTDTQYF. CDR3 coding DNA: TGTGCCAGCAGTTTAAGATATTTTCGTGCGGGCCAACTTTACACAGATACGCAGTATTTT.

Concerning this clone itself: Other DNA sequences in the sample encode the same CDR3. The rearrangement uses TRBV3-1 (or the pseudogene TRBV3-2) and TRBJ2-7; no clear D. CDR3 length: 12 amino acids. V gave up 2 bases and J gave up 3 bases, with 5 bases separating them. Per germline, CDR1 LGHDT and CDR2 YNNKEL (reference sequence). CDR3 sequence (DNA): TGTGCCAGCAGCCAAACCAGCTACGAGCAGTACTTC. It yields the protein CASSQTSYEQYF.

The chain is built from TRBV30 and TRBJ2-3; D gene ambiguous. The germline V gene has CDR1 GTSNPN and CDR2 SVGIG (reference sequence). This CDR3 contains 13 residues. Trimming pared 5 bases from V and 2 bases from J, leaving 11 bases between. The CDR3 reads CAWGPLDTDTQYF. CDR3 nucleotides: TGTGCCTGGGGACCCTTAGACACAGATACGCAGTATTTT.

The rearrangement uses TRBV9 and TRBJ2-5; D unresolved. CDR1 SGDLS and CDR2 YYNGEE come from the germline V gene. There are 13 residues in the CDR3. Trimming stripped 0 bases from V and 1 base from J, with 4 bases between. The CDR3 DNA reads TGTGCCAGCAGCGTAGGGGCCCAAGAGACCCAGTACTTC. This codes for CASSVGAQETQYF.

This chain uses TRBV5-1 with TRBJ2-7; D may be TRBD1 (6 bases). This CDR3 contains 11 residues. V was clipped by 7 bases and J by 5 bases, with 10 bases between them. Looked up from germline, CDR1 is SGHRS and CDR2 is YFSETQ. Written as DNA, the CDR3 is TGCGCCAGCTCAGGACAGAACGAGCAGTACTTC. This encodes CASSGQNEQYF.

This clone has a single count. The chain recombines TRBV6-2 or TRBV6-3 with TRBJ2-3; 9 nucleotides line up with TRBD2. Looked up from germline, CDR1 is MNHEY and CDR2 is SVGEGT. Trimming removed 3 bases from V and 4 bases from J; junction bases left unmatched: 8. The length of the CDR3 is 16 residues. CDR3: CASSYSAGGYADTQYF. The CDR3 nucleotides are TGTGCCAGCAGTTATTCAGCGGGGGGATACGCAGATACGCAGTATTTT.

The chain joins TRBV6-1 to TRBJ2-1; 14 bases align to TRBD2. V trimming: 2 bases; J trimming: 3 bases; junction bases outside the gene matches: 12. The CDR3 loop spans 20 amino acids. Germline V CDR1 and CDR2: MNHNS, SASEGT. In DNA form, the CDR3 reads TGTGCCAGCAGTGAAAGGGGACTAGCGGGAGCAGGGGGGGACTACAATGAGCAGTTCTTC. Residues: CASSERGLAGAGGDYNEQFF.

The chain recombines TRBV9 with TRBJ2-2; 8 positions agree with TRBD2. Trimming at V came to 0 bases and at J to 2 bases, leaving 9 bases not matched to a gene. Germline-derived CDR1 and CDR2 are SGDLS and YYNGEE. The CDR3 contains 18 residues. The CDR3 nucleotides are TGTGCCAGCAGCGTAGAGCCCCTCCGGGGGGGAAACACCGGGGAGCTGTTTTTT. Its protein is CASSVEPLRGGNTGELFF.

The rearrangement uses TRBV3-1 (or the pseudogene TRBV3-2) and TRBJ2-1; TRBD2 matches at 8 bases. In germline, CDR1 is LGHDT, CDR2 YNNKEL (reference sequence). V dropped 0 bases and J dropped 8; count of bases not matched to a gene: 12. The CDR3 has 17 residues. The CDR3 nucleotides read TGTGCCAGCAGCCAAGATCTTACGGGACTAGTAGACCATGAGCAGTTCTTC. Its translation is CASSQDLTGLVDHEQFF.

The CDR3 sequence: CASSPNGLGETQYF. The CDR3 nucleotides read TGTGCCAGCTCACCAAACGGGTTAGGAGAGACCCAGTACTTC. The chain couples TRBV18 to TRBJ2-5; the D is unclear. The CDR3 totals 14 residues. The V gene lost 2 bases and the J gene lost 4 bases, with 11 bases spanning the gap. Germline CDR1 KGHSH, CDR2 LQKENI. Full variable domain (outside the CDR3, taken from reference TRBV18 and TRBJ2-5): NAGVMQNPRHLVRRRGQEARLRCSPMKGHSHVYWYRQLPEEGLKFMVYLQKENIIDESGMPKERFSAEFPKEGPSILRIQQVVRGDSAAYFCASSPNGLGETQYFGPGTRLLVL.

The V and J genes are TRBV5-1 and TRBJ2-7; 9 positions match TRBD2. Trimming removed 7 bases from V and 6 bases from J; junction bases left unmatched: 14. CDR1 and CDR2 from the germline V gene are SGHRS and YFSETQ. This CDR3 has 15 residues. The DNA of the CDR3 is TGCGCCAGCCGCCCCGCGAGCGGGAGGATTTCCGAGCAGTACTTC. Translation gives CASRPASGRISEQYF.

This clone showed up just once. For the CDR3, the DNA is TGTGCCAGCAGTGGAGGACTAGCGGGCACCTACAATGAGCAGTTCTTC. Its translation is CASSGGLAGTYNEQFF. This chain joins TRBV2 and TRBJ2-1, with 11 positions matching TRBD2. This CDR3 has 16 amino acids. The V gene's germline CDR1 is SNHLY and CDR2 FYNNEI. V dropped 4 bases and J dropped 2; count of bases not matched to a gene: 4.

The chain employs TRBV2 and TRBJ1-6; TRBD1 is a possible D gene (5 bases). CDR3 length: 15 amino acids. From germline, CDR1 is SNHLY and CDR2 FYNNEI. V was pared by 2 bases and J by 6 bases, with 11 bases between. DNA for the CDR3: TGTGCCAGCAGTGAAATGGGGCAGGGTAATTCACCCCTCCACTTT. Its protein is CASSEMGQGNSPLHF.

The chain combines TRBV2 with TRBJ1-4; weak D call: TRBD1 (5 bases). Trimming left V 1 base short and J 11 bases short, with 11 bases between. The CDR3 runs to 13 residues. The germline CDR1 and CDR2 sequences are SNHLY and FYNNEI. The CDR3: CASSEVGAWKLFF. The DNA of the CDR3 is TGTGCCAGCAGTGAAGTTGGGGCTTGGAAACTGTTTTTT.

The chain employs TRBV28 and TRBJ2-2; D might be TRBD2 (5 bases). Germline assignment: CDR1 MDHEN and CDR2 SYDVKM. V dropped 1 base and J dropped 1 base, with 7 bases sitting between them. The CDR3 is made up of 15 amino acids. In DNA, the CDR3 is TGTGCCAGCAGTTTATTTCGGGAGAACACCGGGGAGCTGTTTTTT. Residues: CASSLFRENTGELFF.